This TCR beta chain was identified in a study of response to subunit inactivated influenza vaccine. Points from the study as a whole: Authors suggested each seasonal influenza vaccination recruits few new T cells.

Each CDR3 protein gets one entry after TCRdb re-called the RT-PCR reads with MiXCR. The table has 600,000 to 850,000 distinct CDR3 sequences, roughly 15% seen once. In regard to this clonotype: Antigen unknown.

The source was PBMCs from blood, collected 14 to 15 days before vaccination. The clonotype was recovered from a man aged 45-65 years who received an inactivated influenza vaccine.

The CDR3 spells CATSRYKANYGYTF. The CDR3 DNA sequence: TGTGCCACCAGCAGATACAAGGCTAACTATGGCTACACCTTC. The chain has TRBV15 and TRBJ1-2; D gene unclear. The V end lost 2 bases, the J end lost 0 bases, and 7 bases lay between the germline ends. CDR3 length: 14 residues. CDR1 LNHNV and CDR2 YYDKDF come from the germline V gene (reference sequence).